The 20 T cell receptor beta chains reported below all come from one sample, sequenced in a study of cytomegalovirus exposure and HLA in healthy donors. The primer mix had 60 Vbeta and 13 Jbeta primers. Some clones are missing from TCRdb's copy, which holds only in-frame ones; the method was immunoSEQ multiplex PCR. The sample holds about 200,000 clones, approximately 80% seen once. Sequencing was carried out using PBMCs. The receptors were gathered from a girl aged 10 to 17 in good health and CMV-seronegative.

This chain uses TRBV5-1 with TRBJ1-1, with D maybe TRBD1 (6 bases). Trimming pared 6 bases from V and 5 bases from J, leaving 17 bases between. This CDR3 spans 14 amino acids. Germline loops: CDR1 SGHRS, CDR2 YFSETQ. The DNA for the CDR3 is TGCGCCAGCACCCTGACAGGAGCGGAGACTGAAGCTTTCTTT. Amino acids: CASTLTGAETEAFF.

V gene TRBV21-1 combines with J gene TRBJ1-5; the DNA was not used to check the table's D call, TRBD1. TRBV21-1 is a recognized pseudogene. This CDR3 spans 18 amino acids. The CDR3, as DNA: TGTGCCAGCAGCAAACGGGCAGGGGACGACCACAGCAATCAGCCCCAGCATTTT. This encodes CASSKRAGDDHSNQPQHF.

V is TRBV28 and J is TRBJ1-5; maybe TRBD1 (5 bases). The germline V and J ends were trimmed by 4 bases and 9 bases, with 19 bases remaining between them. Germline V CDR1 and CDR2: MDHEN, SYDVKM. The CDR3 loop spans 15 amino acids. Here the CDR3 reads CASSSIAGLGMPQHF. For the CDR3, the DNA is TGTGCCAGCAGTTCGATCGCAGGGCTTGGGATGCCCCAGCATTTT.

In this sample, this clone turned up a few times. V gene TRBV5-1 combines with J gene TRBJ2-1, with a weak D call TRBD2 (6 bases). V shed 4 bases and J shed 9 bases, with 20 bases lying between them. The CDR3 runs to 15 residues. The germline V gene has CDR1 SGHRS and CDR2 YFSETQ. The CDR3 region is CASSRLAPFQAEQFF. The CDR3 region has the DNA TGCGCCAGCAGCCGTCTAGCGCCATTCCAGGCTGAGCAGTTCTTC.

The DNA of the CDR3 is TGTGCCAGCAGCTTCCGAACGGTCGGGGAGCTGTTTTTT. Protein sequence: CASSFRTVGELFF. V is TRBV9 and J is TRBJ2-2, with no clear D. V was cut by 4 bases and J by 7 bases, with 11 bases left in between. The CDR3 is made up of 13 amino acids. CDR1 is SGDLS and CDR2 is YYNGEE in the germline V gene.

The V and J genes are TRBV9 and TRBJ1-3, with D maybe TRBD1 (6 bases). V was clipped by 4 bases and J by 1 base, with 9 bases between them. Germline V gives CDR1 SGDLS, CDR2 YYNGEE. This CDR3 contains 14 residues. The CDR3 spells CASSSGESGNTIYF. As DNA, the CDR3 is TGTGCCAGCAGCTCAGGGGAGTCTGGAAACACCATATATTTT.

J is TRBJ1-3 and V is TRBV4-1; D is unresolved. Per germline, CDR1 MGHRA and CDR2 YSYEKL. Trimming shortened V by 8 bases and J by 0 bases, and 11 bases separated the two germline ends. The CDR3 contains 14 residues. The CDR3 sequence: CASHQVSSGNTIYF. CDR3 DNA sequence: TGCGCCAGCCACCAGGTCAGCTCTGGAAACACCATATATTTT.

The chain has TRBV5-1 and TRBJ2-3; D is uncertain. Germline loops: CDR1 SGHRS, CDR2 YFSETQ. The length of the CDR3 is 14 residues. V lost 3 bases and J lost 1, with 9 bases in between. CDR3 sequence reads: CASSSVLGTDTQYF. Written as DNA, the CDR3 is TGCGCCAGCAGCTCGGTCTTGGGCACAGATACGCAGTATTTT. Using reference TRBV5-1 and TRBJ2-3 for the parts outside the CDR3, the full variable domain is KAGVTQTPRYLIKTRGQQVTLSCSPISGHRSVSWYQQTPGQGLQFLFEYFSETQRNKGNFPGRFSGRQFSNSRSEMNVSTLELGDSALYLCASSSVLGTDTQYFGPGTRLTVL.

This CDR3 reads CASSILQGPRQPQHF. The CDR3 DNA reads as TGTGCCAGCAGTATACTACAGGGCCCCAGACAGCCCCAGCATTTT. V usage is TRBV28 and J usage is TRBJ1-5; possible D gene TRBD1, 6 bases. This CDR3 comprises 15 residues. Trimming stripped 5 bases from V and 7 bases from J, with 18 bases between. The germline CDR1 and CDR2 sequences are MDHEN and SYDVKM. The full variable domain, with the rest looked up from reference TRBV28 and TRBJ1-5, is DVKVTQSSRYLVKRTGEKVFLECVQDMDHENMFWYRQDPGLGLRLIYFSYDVKMKEKGDIPEGYSVSREKKERFSLILESASTNQTSMYLCASSILQGPRQPQHFGDGTRLSIL.

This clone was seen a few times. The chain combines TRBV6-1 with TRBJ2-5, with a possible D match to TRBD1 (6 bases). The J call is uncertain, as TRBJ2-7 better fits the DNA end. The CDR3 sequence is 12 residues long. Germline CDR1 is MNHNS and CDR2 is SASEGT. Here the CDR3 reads CASNTGTYEQYF. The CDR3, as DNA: TGTGCCAGCAATACAGGGACCTACGAGCAGTACTTC.

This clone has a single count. CDR3 DNA: TGTGCCAGCAGCTTAATCCGAGAGACCCAGTACTTC. Encoded protein: CASSLIRETQYF. The genes are TRBV11-1 and TRBJ2-5; unclear D gene. CDR3 size: 12 residues. Per germline, CDR1 SGHAT and CDR2 FQDESV (reference sequence). Deletions cut 2 bases from V and 4 bases from J, with 5 bases between. The full variable domain, with the rest looked up from reference TRBV11-1 and TRBJ2-5, is EAEVAQSPRYKITEKSQAVAFWCDPISGHATLYWYRQILGQGPELLVQFQDESVVDDSQLPKDRFSAERLKGVDSTLKIQPAELGDSAMYLCASSLIRETQYFGPGTRLLVL.

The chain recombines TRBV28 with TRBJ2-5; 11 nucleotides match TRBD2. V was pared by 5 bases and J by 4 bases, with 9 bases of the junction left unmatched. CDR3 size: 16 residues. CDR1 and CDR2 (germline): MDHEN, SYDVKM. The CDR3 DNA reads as TGTGCCAGCAGTCCTCCGGGACTAGCGGTGGGAGAGACCCAGTACTTC. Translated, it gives CASSPPGLAVGETQYF.

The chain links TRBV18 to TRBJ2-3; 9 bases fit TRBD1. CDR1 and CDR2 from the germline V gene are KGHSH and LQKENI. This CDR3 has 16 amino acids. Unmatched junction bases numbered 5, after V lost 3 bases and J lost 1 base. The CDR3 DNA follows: TGTGCCAGCTCACCGGGACAGGGAAGGGGCACAGATACGCAGTATTTT. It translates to CASSPGQGRGTDTQYF.

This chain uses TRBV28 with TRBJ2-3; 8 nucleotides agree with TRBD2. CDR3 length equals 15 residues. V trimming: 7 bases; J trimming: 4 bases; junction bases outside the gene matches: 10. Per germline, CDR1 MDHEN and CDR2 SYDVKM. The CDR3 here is CASTGGAGMADTQYF. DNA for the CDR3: TGTGCCAGCACCGGGGGGGCAGGGATGGCAGATACGCAGTATTTT.

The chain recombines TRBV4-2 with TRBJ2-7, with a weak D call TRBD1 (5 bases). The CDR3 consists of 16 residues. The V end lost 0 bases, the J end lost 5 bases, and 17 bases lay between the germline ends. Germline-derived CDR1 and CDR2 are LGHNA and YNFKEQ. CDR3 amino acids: CASSQDVDIQPNEQYF. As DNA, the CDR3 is TGTGCCAGCAGCCAAGATGTGGACATCCAGCCTAACGAGCAGTACTTC.

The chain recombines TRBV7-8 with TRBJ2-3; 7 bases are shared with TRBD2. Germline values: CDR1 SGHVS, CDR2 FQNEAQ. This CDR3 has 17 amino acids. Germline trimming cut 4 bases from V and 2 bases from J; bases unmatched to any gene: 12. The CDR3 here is CASSSTRWLAATDTQYF. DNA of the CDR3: TGTGCCAGCAGCTCAACGCGGTGGCTAGCGGCCACAGATACGCAGTATTTT.

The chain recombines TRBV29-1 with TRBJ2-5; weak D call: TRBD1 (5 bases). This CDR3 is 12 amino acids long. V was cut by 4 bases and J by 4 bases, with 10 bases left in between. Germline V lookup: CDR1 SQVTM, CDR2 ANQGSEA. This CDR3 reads CSVVPGPETQYF. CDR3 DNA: TGCAGCGTTGTACCAGGGCCAGAGACCCAGTACTTC.

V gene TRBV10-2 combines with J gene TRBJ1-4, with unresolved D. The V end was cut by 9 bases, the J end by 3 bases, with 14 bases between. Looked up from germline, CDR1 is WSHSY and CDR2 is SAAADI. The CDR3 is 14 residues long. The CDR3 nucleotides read TGCGCCAGTCGGAGAGGTGCAGCTAATGAAAAACTGTTTTTT. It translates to CASRRGAANEKLFF.

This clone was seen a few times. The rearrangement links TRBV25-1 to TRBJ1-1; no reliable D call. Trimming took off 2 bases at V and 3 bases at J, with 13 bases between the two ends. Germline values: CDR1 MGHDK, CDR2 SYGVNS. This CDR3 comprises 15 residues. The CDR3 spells CASSEPSSRDTEAFF. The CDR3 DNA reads TGTGCCAGCAGTGAACCCTCCAGTCGGGACACTGAAGCTTTCTTT.

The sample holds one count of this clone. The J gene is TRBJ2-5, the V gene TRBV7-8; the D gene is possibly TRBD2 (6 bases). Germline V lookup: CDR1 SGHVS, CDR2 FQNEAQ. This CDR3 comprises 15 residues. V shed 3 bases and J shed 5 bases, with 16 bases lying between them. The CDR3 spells CASSLGTGVSETQYF. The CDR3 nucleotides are TGTGCCAGCAGCTTGGGGACTGGCGTTAGTGAGACCCAGTACTTC.